This TCR beta chain was captured by sequencing in a study of shared clonotypes between healthy human individuals. TCRdb's copy holds only in-frame clones and misses some; the assay was immunoSEQ multiplex PCR. This table has millions of clones, roughly 95% appearing once. This clone appeared a single time. Antigen unknown. Terminally differentiated effector memory CD45RA+ cells were left out of the naive CD8 fraction, which was CD45RO-negative and positively selected for CCR7. The CDR3 is made up of 15 amino acids. The germline V gene has CDR1 LGHNA and CDR2 YSLEER. J gave up 4 bases and V 3 bases, and 7 bases lay outside the gene matches. Study-level points and caveats: Clonotypes that were shared across several donors made up around 5% of naive CD4 clonotypes.

The sample was naive CD8+ T cells sorted from blood. This chain joins TRBV4-3 and TRBJ1-2; 8 bases align to TRBD1. This sequence originates from a man between 18 and 35 years old in good health. The CDR3 here is CASSQDRTGSYGYTF. CDR3 bases: TGCGCCAGCAGCCAGGACAGGACAGGGAGCTATGGCTACACCTTC.